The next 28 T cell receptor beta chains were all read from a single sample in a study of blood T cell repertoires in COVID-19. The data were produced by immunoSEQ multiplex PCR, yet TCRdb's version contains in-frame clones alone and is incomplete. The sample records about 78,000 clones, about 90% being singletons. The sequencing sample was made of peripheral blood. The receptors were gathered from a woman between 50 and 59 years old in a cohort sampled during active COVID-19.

The DNA for the CDR3 is TGCGCCAGCACACAAGCGGGAGGGCACAATGAGCAGTTCTTC. This translates into CASTQAGGHNEQFF. The chain employs TRBV5-1 and TRBJ2-1; 10 nucleotides match TRBD2. The V gene end was trimmed by 6 bases and the J gene end by 5 bases; junction bases not matched to a gene: 5. This CDR3 spans 14 amino acids. Germline V gene data show CDR1 as SGHRS and CDR2 as YFSETQ.

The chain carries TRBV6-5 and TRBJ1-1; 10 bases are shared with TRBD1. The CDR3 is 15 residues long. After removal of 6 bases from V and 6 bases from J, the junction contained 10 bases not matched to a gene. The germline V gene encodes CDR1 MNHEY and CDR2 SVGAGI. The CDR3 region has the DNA TGTGCCAGCAGCCGGCGACAGGGGGCGCCCCCTGAAGCTTTCTTT. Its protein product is CASSRRQGAPPEAFF.

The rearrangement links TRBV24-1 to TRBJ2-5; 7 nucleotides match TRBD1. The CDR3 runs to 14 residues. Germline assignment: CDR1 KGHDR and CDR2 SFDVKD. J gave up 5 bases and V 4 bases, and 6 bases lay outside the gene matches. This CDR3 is CATSDRTGTETQYF. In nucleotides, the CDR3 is TGTGCCACCAGTGACAGGACAGGTACGGAGACCCAGTACTTC.

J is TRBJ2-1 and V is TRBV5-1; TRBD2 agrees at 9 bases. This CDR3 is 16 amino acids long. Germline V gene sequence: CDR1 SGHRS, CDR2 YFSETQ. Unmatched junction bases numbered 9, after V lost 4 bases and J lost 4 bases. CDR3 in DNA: TGCGCCAGCAGCAGCTCCGGGACTAGCAGTTACAATGAGCAGTTCTTC. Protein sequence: CASSSSGTSSYNEQFF.

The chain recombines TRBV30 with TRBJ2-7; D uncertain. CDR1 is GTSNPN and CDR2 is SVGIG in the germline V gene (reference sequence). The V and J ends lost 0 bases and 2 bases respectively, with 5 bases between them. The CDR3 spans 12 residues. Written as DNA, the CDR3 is TGTGCCTGGAGTGTAAACACCTACGAGCAGTACTTC. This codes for CAWSVNTYEQYF.

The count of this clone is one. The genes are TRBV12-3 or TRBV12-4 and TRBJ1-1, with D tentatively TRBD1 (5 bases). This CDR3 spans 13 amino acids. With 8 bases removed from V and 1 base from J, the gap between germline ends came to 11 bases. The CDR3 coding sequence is TGTGCCAGCGTCGGGGGGGGGAACACTGAAGCTTTCTTT. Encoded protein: CASVGGGNTEAFF.

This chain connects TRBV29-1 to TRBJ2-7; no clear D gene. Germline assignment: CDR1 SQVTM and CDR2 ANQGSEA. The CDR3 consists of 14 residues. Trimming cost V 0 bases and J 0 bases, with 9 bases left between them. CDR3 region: CSVEDREASYEQYF. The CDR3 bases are TGCAGCGTTGAAGATCGAGAGGCCTCCTACGAGCAGTACTTC.

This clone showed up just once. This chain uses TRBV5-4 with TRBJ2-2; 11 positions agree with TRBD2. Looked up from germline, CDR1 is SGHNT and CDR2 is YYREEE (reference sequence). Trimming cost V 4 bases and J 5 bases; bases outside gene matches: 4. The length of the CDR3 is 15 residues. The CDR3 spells CASSVRTSGTGELFF. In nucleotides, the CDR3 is TGTGCCAGCAGCGTCCGGACTAGCGGGACCGGGGAGCTGTTTTTT.

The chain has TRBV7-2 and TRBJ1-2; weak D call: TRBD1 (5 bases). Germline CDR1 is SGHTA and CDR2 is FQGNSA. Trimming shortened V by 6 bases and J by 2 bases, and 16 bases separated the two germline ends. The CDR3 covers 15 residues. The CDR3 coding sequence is TGTGCCAGCAGGGGAAACAGGCTCGAAAACTATGGCTACACCTTC. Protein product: CASRGNRLENYGYTF.

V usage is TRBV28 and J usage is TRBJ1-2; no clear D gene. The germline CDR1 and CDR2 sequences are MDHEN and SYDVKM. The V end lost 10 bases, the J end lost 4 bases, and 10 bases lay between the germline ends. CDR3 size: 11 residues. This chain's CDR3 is CATQAFYGYTF. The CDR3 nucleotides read TGTGCCACCCAAGCCTTCTATGGCTACACCTTC.

CDR3 nucleotides: TGTGCCAGCAGCCAGACAGGGGGGAGAGAGACCCAGTACTTC. It yields the protein CASSQTGGRETQYF. This chain links TRBV7-2 with TRBJ2-5; 9 bases agree with TRBD1. The CDR3 is 14 residues long. Trimming cost V 5 bases and J 4 bases; bases outside gene matches: 5. Per germline, CDR1 SGHTA and CDR2 FQGNSA.

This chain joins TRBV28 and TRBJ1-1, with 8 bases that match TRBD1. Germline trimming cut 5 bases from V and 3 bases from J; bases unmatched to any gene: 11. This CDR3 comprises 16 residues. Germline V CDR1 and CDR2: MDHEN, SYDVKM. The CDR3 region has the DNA TGTGCCAGCAGTCCATCCTCAGGGGGCAGGTACACTGAAGCTTTCTTT. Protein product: CASSPSSGGRYTEAFF.

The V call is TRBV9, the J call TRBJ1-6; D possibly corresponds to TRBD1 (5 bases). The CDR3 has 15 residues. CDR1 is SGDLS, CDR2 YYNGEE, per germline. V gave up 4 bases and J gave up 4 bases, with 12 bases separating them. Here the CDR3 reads CASSSPTDYNSPLHF. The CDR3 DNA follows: TGTGCCAGCAGCTCCCCGACAGATTATAATTCACCCCTCCACTTT. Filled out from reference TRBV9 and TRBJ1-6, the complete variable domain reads DSGVTQTPKHLITATGQRVTLRCSPRSGDLSVYWYQQSLDQGLQFLIQYYNGEERAKGNILERFSAQQFPDLHSELNLSSLELGDSALYFCASSSPTDYNSPLHFGNGTRLTVT.

The CDR3 is CASSLAGGRGKETQYF. CDR3 nucleotide sequence: TGTGCCAGCAGCTTGGCCGGAGGTCGGGGAAAAGAGACCCAGTACTTC. The chain couples TRBV5-4 to TRBJ2-5, with a tentative D call TRBD2 (5 bases). The CDR3 extends over 16 amino acids. Per germline, CDR1 SGHNT and CDR2 YYREEE (reference sequence). Trimming took off 0 bases at V and 3 bases at J, with 15 bases between the two ends.

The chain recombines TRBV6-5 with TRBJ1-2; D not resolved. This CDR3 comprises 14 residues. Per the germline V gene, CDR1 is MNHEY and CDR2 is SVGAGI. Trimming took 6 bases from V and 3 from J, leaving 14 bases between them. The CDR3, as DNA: TGTGCCAGCAGGGTCCGAAGCCGCTACTATGGCTACACCTTC. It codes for CASRVRSRYYGYTF.

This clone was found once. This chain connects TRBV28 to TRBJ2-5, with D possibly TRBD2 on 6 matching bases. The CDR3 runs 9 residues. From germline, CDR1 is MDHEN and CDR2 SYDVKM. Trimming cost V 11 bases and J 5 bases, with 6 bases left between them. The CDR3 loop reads CAGGETQYF. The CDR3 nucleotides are TGTGCCGGGGGGGAGACCCAGTACTTC.

For the CDR3, the DNA is TGTGCCAGCAGCCAAATGCTAGCGGTTGAGCAGTTCTTC. Translated, it gives CASSQMLAVEQFF. The J gene is TRBJ2-1, the V gene TRBV3-1 (or the pseudogene TRBV3-2), with 7 bases matching TRBD2. CDR1 is LGHDT and CDR2 is YNNKEL in the germline V gene (reference sequence). After removal of 2 bases from V and 9 bases from J, the junction contained 4 bases not matched to a gene. The CDR3 extends over 13 amino acids.

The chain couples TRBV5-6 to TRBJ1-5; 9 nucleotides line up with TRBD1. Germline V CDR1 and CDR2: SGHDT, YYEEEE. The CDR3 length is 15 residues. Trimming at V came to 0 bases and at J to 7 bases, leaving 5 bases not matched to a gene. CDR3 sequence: CASSLGTGVNQPQHF. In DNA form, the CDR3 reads TGTGCCAGCAGCTTGGGGACAGGGGTAAACCAGCCCCAGCATTTT.

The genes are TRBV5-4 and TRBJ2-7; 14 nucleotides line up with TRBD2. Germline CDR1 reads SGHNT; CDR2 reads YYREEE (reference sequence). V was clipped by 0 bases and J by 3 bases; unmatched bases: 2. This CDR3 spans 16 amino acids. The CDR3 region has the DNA TGTGCCAGCAGCTTGGGGGGACTAGCGGGAGACTACGAGCAGTACTTC. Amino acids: CASSLGGLAGDYEQYF.

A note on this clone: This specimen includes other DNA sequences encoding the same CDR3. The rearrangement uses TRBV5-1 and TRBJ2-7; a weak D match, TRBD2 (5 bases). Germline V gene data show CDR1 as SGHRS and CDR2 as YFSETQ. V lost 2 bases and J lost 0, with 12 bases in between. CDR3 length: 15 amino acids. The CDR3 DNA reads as TGCGCCAGCAGCTTAGAAGCAAGCGGCTCCTACGAGCAGTACTTC. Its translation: CASSLEASGSYEQYF.

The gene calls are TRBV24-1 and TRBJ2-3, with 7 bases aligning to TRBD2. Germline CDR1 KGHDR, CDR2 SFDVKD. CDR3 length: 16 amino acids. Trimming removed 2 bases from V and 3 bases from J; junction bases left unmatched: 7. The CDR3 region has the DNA TGTGCCACCAGTGATTATCAAGCGGGAAGGACAGATACGCAGTATTTT. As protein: CATSDYQAGRTDTQYF.

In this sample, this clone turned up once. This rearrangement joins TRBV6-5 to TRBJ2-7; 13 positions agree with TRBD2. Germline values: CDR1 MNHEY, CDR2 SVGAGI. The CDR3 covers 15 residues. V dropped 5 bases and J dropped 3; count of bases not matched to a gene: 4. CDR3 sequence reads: CASSTSGRARYEQYF. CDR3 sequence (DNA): TGTGCCAGCAGTACTAGCGGGAGGGCCCGCTACGAGCAGTACTTC.

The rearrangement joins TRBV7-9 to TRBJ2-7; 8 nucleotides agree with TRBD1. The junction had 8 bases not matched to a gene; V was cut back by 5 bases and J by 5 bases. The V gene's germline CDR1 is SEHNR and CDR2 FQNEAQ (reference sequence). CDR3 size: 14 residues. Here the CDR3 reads CASSPGQGGDEQYF. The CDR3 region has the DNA TGTGCCAGCAGCCCTGGACAGGGTGGGGACGAGCAGTACTTC.

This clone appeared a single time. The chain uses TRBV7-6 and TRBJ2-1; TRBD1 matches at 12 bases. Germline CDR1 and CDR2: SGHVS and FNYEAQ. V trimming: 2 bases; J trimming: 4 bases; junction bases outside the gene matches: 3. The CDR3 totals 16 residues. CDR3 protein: CASSLRGQGAYNEQFF. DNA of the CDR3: TGTGCCAGCAGCTTAAGGGGACAGGGGGCATACAATGAGCAGTTCTTC.

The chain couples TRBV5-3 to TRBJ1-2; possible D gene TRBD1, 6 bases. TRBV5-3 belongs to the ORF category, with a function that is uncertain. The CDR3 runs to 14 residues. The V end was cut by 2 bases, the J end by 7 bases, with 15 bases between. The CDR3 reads CARSFPPGHCGYTF. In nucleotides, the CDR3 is TGTGCCAGAAGCTTCCCCCCGGGACACTGTGGCTACACCTTC.

DNA for the CDR3: TGTGCCAGCAGCGGCCCCGGGGACATTCAGTACTTC. Encoded protein: CASSGPGDIQYF. The chain carries TRBV9 and TRBJ2-4; a possible D gene is TRBD2 (5 bases). The CDR3 has 12 amino acids. Per germline, CDR1 SGDLS and CDR2 YYNGEE. Trimming stripped 3 bases from V and 8 bases from J, with 9 bases between.

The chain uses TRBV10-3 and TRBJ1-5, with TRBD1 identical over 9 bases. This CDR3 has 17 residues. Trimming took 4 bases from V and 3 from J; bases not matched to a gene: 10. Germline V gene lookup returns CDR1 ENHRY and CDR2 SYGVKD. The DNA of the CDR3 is TGTGCCATCAGTGCCGAAAAGGGGACAGGGAACAATCAGCCCCAGCATTTT. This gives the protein CAISAEKGTGNNQPQHF.

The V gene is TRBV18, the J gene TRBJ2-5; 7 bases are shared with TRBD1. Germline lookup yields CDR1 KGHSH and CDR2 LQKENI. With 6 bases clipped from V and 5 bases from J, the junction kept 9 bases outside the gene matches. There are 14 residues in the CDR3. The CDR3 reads CASSPTGVKETQYF. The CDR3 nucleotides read TGTGCCAGCTCTCCAACAGGGGTCAAGGAGACCCAGTACTTC.